The T cell receptor beta chain under discussion was sequenced for a study of blood T cells in healthy people across ages. This clonotype was recorded only once. The germline gene is not matched at one end of the junction; a read error may be the cause. PCR was performed a second time for about 6 to 12 cycles using a sample-barcoded 5' primer and a J-beta primer mix. A template-switch adaptor with 12 random nucleotides tagged each cDNA molecule. TCRdb reprocessed the 5' RACE reads with MiXCR, giving one entry per CDR3 protein. The sample carries around 970,000 distinct CDR3 sequences, just over 50% recorded once. This CDR3 is built from 15 residues.

This receptor was obtained from a woman aged 55-70 years in good health. Specimen: blood. The V and J genes are TRBV12-3 or TRBV12-4 and TRBJ2-3; 8 positions match TRBD1. The CDR3 coding sequence is TGTGCCAGCAGCCGAGCCAGGGGGCGGACAGATACGGAGTATTTT. Protein: CASSRARGRTDTEYF.